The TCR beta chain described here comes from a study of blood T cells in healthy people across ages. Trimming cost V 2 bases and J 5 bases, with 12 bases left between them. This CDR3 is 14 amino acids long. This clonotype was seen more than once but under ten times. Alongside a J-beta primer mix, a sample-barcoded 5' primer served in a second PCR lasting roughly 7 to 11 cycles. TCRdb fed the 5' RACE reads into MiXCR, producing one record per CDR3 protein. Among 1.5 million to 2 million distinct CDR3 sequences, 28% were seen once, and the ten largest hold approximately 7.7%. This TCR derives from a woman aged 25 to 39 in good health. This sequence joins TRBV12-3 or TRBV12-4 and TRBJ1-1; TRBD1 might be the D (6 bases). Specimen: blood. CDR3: CASSLSGAGTEAFF. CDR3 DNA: TGTGCCAGCAGTTTATCAGGGGCGGGGACTGAAGCTTTCTTT.